A selection of T cell receptor beta chains follows, all from one sample in a study of cytomegalovirus exposure and HLA in healthy donors. The method was immunoSEQ multiplex PCR; TCRdb's version includes in-frame clones alone and lacks a portion of them. This repertoire shows more than 150,000 clones, roughly nine tenths found once; its top ten account for 0.2% to 0.3%. Sequenced material: PBMCs. These receptors were collected from a girl less than two years old in good health and CMV-seronegative. CDR3s include the opening cysteine and the closing phenylalanine or tryptophan. Fields, in order: clone size, J gene, V gene, D gene, CDR3 DNA, CDR3 protein. A D gene is named only where the DNA matches it firmly. Where a row states a size, it is once, few, many or the class of an expanded clone; other rows omit it.

>-|TRBJ2-1|TRBV9|TRBD2
TGTGCCAGCAGCGTAGATGGTGGGAGGGCTTACAATGAGCAGTTCTTC
CASSVDGGRAYNEQFF
>-|TRBJ2-2|TRBV21-1|-
TGTGCCAGCAGCCTTCCGAACAGGGCCACCGGGGAGCTGTTTTTT
CASSLPNRATGELFF
>-|TRBJ2-5|TRBV5-1|TRBD1
TGCGCCAGCAGCCTTGACAGGGACCAAGAGACCCAGTACTTC
CASSLDRDQETQYF
>-|TRBJ2-1|TRBV4-2|TRBD2
TGTGCCAGCAGCCAAGACAGACTAGCGAATGAGCAGTTCTTC
CASSQDRLANEQFF
>-|TRBJ1-1|TRBV6-1|TRBD1
TGTGCCAGCAGTCAATACAGGGGGCACACTGAAGCTTTCTTT
CASSQYRGHTEAFF
>-|TRBJ1-6|TRBV30|TRBD1
TGTGCCTGGAGTCGCCAGGACAGGGTCTATAATTCACCCCTCCACTTT
CAWSRQDRVYNSPLHF
>few|TRBJ2-2|TRBV19|-
TGTGCCAGTGACGGACGGGGGGCTAAAGGGGAGCTGTTTTTT
CASDGRGAKGELFF
>-|TRBJ1-3|TRBV12-5|-
TGTGCTAGTGGGGAGACGGGCTCTGGAAACACCATATATTTT
CASGETGSGNTIYF
>-|TRBJ1-2|TRBV9|-
TGTGCCAGCACAGGGAATAACTATGGCTACACCTTC
CASTGNNYGYTF
>-|TRBJ2-3|TRBV6-5|TRBD2
TGTGCCAGCAGTTACTCTCTAGCGGGAAAAGATACGCAGTATTTT
CASSYSLAGKDTQYF
>-|TRBJ2-5|TRBV4-1|TRBD2
TGCGCCAGCAGCCCGCGTAGCGGGACGGGGCAAGAGACCCAGTACTTC
CASSPRSGTGQETQYF
>-|TRBJ2-5|TRBV7-3|TRBD2
TGTGCCAGCAGCTTAGGGACTAGCGGGGAGACCCAGTACTTC
CASSLGTSGETQYF